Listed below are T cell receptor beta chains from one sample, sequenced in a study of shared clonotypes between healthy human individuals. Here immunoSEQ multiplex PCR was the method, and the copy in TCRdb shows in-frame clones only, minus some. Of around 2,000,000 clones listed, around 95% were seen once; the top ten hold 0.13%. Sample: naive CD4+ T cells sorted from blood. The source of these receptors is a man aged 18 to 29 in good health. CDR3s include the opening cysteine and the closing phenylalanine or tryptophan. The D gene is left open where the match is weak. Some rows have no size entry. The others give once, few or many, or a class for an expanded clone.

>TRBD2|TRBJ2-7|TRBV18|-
CASSPPGLAGVAEQYF
TGTGCCAGCTCACCGCCCGGACTAGCGGGAGTGGCCGAGCAGTACTTC
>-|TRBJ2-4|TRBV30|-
CAWSRQGGKNIQYF
TGTGCCTGGAGTCGACAGGGAGGCAAAAACATTCAGTACTTC
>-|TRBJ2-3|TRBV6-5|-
CASVIPGSDTQYF
TGTGCCAGCGTTATCCCGGGATCAGATACGCAGTATTTT
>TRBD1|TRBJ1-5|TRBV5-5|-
CASRGTVNQPQHF
TGTGCCAGCAGAGGGACAGTTAATCAGCCCCAGCATTTT
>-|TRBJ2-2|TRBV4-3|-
CASSQEGTGSGELFF
TGCGCCAGCAGCCAAGAGGGGACGGGCAGCGGGGAGCTGTTTTTT
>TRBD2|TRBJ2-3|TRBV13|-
CASSFGTGLAADTQYF
TGTGCCAGCAGCTTTGGTACGGGACTAGCGGCAGATACGCAGTATTTT
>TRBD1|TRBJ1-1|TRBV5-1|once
CASSRPGTGVNTEAFF
TGCGCCAGCAGCCGTCCCGGGACAGGGGTGAACACTGAAGCTTTCTTT
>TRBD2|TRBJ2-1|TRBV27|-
CASVTSGGYNEQFF
TGTGCCAGCGTGACTAGCGGGGGTTACAATGAGCAGTTCTTC
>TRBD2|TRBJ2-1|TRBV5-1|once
CASSFTSGSSSNEQFF
TGCGCCAGCAGCTTCACTAGCGGGAGCTCGTCGAATGAGCAGTTCTTC
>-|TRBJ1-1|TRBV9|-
CASSVDPGKGTEAFF
TGTGCCAGCAGCGTAGACCCGGGGAAGGGCACTGAAGCTTTCTTT
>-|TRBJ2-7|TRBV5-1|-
CASSLGTPTYEQYF
TGCGCCAGCAGCTTGGGGACCCCGACCTACGAGCAGTACTTC
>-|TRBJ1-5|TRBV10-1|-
CAQRCSSFNQPQHF
TGCGCCCAACGGTGCTCGTCATTCAATCAGCCCCAGCATTTT
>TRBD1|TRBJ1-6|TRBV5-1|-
CASSLSGTGLENSPLHF
TGCGCCAGCAGCTTATCTGGGACAGGGCTGGAGAATTCACCCCTCCACTTT
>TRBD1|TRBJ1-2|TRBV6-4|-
CASSDGQGAGYTF
TGTGCCAGCAGTGACGGACAGGGGGCTGGCTACACCTTC
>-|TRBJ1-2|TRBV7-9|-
CASSFMGGYGYTF
TGTGCCAGCAGCTTTATGGGAGGCTATGGCTACACCTTC
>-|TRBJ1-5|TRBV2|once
CASSGVEVSNQPQHF
TGTGCCAGCAGTGGAGTTGAGGTTAGCAATCAGCCCCAGCATTTT
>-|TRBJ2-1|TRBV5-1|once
CASMPISERVRTLGQFF
TGCGCCAGCATGCCGATCTCGGAGCGGGTCCGTACTTTGGGGCAGTTCTTC
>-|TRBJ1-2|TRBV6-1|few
CASTTSPGTYGYTF
TGTGCCAGCACCACCTCGCCCGGGACCTATGGCTACACCTTC
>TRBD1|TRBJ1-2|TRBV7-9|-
CASRTDLSFRGQGPGYTF
TGTGCCAGCAGGACCGATCTCTCTTTCCGTGGACAGGGGCCTGGCTACACCTTC
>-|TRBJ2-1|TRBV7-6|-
CASSLAWDPAYNEQFF
TGTGCCAGCAGCTTAGCGTGGGACCCTGCCTACAATGAGCAGTTCTTC
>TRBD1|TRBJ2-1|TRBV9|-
CASSRQGTYNEQFF
TGTGCCAGTAGCCGACAGGGCACCTACAATGAGCAGTTCTTC
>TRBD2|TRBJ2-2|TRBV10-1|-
CASSESTSEGNTGELFF
TGCGCCAGCAGTGAGTCGACTAGCGAAGGCAACACCGGGGAGCTGTTTTTT
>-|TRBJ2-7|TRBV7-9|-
CASSLGPSSEQYF
TGTGCCAGCAGCTTAGGTCCTAGTTCCGAGCAGTACTTC
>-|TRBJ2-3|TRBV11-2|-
CASSLVGEYTDTQYF
TGTGCCAGCAGCTTAGTCGGGGAGTACACAGATACGCAGTATTTT
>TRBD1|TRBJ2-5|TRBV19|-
CASSLRDRGQETQYF
TGTGCCAGTAGTCTCCGGGACAGGGGTCAAGAGACCCAGTACTTC
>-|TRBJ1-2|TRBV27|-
CASSLRAGLKGQDYGYTF
TGTGCCAGCAGCCTCCGGGCAGGCTTGAAAGGGCAGGACTATGGCTACACCTTC
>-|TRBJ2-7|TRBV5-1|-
CASSLTPSYEQYF
TGCGCCAGCAGCTTGACGCCCTCCTACGAGCAGTACTTC
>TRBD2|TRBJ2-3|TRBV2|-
CASRDSGGTDTQYF
TGTGCCAGCAGAGATAGCGGGGGCACAGATACGCAGTATTTT
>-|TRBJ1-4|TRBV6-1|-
CASRTTVTNEKLFF
TGTGCCAGCAGGACGACGGTTACTAATGAAAAACTGTTTTTT
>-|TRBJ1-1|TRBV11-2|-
CASSSPAGMNTEAFF
TGTGCCAGCAGCTCCCCCGCCGGGATGAACACTGAAGCTTTCTTT
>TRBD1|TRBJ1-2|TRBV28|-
CASSPGTVGKNGYTF
TGTGCCAGCAGTCCCGGGACAGTCGGGAAAAATGGCTACACCTTC
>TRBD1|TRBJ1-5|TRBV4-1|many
CASSQPGQVPGQPQHF
TGCGCCAGCAGCCAACCCGGACAGGTCCCAGGACAGCCCCAGCATTTT
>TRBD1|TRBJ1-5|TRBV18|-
CASSRKQGMDQPQHF
TGTGCCAGCTCACGAAAACAGGGGATGGATCAGCCCCAGCATTTT
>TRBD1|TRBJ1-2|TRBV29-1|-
CSVKILGQGAPNYGYTF
TGCAGCGTCAAGATATTAGGACAGGGGGCCCCTAACTATGGCTACACCTTC
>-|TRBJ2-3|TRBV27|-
CASAQKDTQYF
TGTGCCAGCGCTCAGAAAGATACGCAGTATTTT
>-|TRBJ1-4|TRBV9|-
CASSKNTKGNEKLFF
TGTGCCAGCAGTAAAAACACCAAGGGGAATGAAAAACTGTTTTTT
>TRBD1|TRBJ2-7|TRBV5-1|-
CASSTWTGPTYEQYF
TGCGCCAGCAGCACCTGGACAGGGCCAACCTACGAGCAGTACTTC
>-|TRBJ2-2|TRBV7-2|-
CASSFRVIGELFF
TGTGCCAGCAGCTTTAGGGTTATCGGGGAGCTGTTTTTT
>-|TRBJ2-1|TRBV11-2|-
CASSPRLLAAKQFF
TGTGCCAGCAGCCCACGTCTACTAGCAGCCAAGCAGTTCTTC
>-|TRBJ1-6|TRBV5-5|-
CASSPLSSYNSPLHF
TGTGCCAGCAGCCCTCTAAGCTCCTATAATTCACCCCTCCACTTT
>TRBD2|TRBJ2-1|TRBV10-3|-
CAISGTSGTGEQFF
TGTGCCATCTCCGGGACTAGCGGGACAGGTGAGCAGTTCTTC
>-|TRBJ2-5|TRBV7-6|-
CASSLSPGAQETQYF
TGTGCCAGCAGCTTAAGTCCTGGGGCCCAAGAGACCCAGTACTTC
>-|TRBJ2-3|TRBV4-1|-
CASSQSGPDTQYF
TGCGCCAGCAGCCAGTCAGGCCCAGATACGCAGTATTTT
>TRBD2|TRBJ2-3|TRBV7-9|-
CASTLAGDTDTQYF
TGTGCCAGCACTCTAGCGGGAGACACAGATACGCAGTATTTT
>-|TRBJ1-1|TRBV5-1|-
CASTLLGGPMNTEAFF
TGCGCCAGCACCTTGCTGGGGGGCCCCATGAACACTGAAGCTTTCTTT
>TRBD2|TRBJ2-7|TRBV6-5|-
CASSKAGSSYEQYF
TGTGCCAGCAGTAAAGCGGGGTCTTCCTACGAGCAGTACTTC
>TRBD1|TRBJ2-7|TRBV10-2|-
CASGPGQGAYEQYF
TGCGCCAGCGGTCCGGGACAGGGTGCCTACGAGCAGTACTTC
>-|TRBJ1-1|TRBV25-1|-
CASRNTEAFF
TGTGCCAGCCGGAACACTGAAGCTTTCTTT
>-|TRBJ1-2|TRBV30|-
CGLEPPSGFIYGYTF
TGTGGCCTGGAGCCGCCATCAGGGTTTATATATGGCTACACCTTC
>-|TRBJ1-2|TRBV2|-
CASSASPEGYTF
TGTGCCAGCAGTGCCTCCCCTGAAGGCTACACCTTC
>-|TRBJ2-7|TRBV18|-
CASSPRQKPSQVGEQYF
TGTGCCAGCTCACCGAGACAGAAACCATCCCAAGTAGGCGAGCAGTACTTC
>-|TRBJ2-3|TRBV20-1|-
CSAKGDTQYF
TGCAGTGCAAAGGGGGATACGCAGTATTTT
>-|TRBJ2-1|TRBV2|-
CASSGDYRESAFF
TGTGCCAGCAGTGGAGACTACCGGGAATCCGCGTTCTTC
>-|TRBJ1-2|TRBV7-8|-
CASSSLGYGYTF
TGTGCCAGCAGTTCCCTGGGATATGGCTACACCTTC
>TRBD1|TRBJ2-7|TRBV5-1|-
CASSLGQGAYEQYF
TGCGCCAGCAGCCTTGGACAGGGGGCCTACGAGCAGTACTTC
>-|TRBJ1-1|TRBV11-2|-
CASSLGLNTEAFF
TGTGCCAGCAGCTTAGGGTTGAACACTGAAGCTTTCTTT